Presented here are 9 T cell receptor beta chains from one specimen sequenced in a study of beta chain features in type 1 diabetes. Expressed TCRB transcripts were sequenced because the entire RNA isolate underwent reverse transcription. Here immunoSEQ multiplex PCR was the method, and the copy in TCRdb shows in-frame clones only, minus some. The repertoire holds around 300,000 clones, with around 13% as singletons. The sequencing sample was made of central memory CD4+ T cells from blood. The source of these receptors is a man aged 25 to 40 in good health.

This clone was counted only a few times. This CDR3 is CASSQEGGAGYNTGELFF. CDR3 bases: TGCGCCAGCAGCCAAGAAGGTGGAGCGGGGTACAACACCGGGGAGCTGTTTTTT. This chain links TRBV4-3 with TRBJ2-2; 7 positions match TRBD2. In germline, CDR1 is LGHNA, CDR2 YSLEER. V was clipped by 0 bases and J by 2 bases; unmatched bases: 9. The CDR3 covers 18 residues.

The chain has TRBV7-2 and TRBJ1-4; no firm D call. V lost 5 bases, J lost 0 bases, and 13 bases lay in between. CDR1 SGHTA and CDR2 FQGNSA come from the germline V gene. The length of the CDR3 is 16 residues. Written as DNA, the CDR3 is TGTGCCAGCAGCCCCGGTACGGTTGCAACTAATGAAAAACTGTTTTTT. Translated: CASSPGTVATNEKLFF.

A note on this clone: In the same sample, other DNA sequences code for this CDR3. The V gene is TRBV4-3, the J gene TRBJ2-2; a possible D gene is TRBD2 (6 bases). CDR1 is LGHNA, CDR2 YSLEER, per germline. Deletions cut 1 base from V and 9 bases from J, with 9 bases between. The CDR3 consists of 13 residues. This CDR3 is CASSQAEGRELFF. CDR3 DNA: TGCGCCAGCAGCCAAGCGGAGGGTCGGGAGCTGTTTTTT.

The J gene is TRBJ2-1, the V gene TRBV9, with a possible D match to TRBD2 (6 bases). V shed 4 bases and J shed 12 bases, with 23 bases lying between them. This CDR3 is built from 15 residues. Germline lookup yields CDR1 SGDLS and CDR2 YYNGEE. Here the CDR3 DNA reads TGTGCCAGCAGCAAGAGCGGGTTACTGTCTGAGCGGCAGTTCTTC. It codes for CASSKSGLLSERQFF.

This sequence joins TRBV18 and TRBJ1-2; maybe TRBD1 (6 bases). Deletions cut 3 bases from V and 0 bases from J, with 11 bases between. The CDR3 is 15 amino acids. Germline CDR1 reads KGHSH; CDR2 reads LQKENI. The CDR3 DNA reads as TGTGCCAGCTCACCCGACGGGACATCTAACTATGGCTACACCTTC. This codes for CASSPDGTSNYGYTF.

This clone was found a few times. The J gene is TRBJ1-2, the V gene TRBV6-1; 7 bases match TRBD1. The CDR3 is 14 amino acids. Germline V gives CDR1 MNHNS, CDR2 SASEGT. Germline trimming cut 3 bases from V and 4 bases from J; bases unmatched to any gene: 5. CDR3 amino acids: CASSEGTERYGYTF. The CDR3 DNA is TGTGCCAGCAGTGAGGGGACAGAGCGCTATGGCTACACCTTC.

This clone was seen only a few times. The chain links TRBV7-9 to TRBJ1-1; D is uncertain. The CDR3 length is 14 residues. The V gene's germline CDR1 is SEHNR and CDR2 FQNEAQ (reference sequence). V gave up 1 base and J gave up 3 bases, with 9 bases separating them. The CDR3 DNA follows: TGTGCCAGCAGCTTAGATGGTACCTACACTGAAGCTTTCTTT. This encodes CASSLDGTYTEAFF. The variable domain in full, completed from reference TRBV7-9 and TRBJ1-1, reads DTGVSQNPRHKITKRGQNVTFRCDPISEHNRLYWYRQTLGQGPEFLTYFQNEAQLEKSRLLSDRFSAERPKGSFSTLEIQRTEQGDSAMYLCASSLDGTYTEAFFGQGTRLTVV.

This clone has a handful of counts. The chain is built from TRBV7-2 and TRBJ1-2; 8 bases agree with TRBD1. Trimming at V came to 8 bases and at J to 2 bases, leaving 4 bases not matched to a gene. The CDR3 length is 13 residues. From germline, CDR1 is SGHTA and CDR2 FQGNSA. CDR3 sequence: CASGTGVNYGYTF. The CDR3 DNA reads as TGTGCCAGCGGGACAGGCGTAAACTATGGCTACACCTTC.

This clone has only a few counts. The chain employs TRBV7-2 and TRBJ1-2, with D unresolved. The CDR3 contains 14 residues. Germline V gives CDR1 SGHTA, CDR2 FQGNSA. Trimming took 5 bases from V and 8 from J, leaving 18 bases between them. DNA for the CDR3: TGTGCCAGCAGCCTCGACTCGGGCGAACGGGGCTACACCTTC. It translates to CASSLDSGERGYTF.